Reported below is one T cell receptor beta chain. Its antigen remains unidentified. Unstimulated regulatory T cells (CD4+CD25+CD127-), CD4+CD25- non-regulatory cells, CD4 and CD8 cells were FACS-sorted from thawed PBMCs. The CDR3 runs 17 residues. In germline, CDR1 is WNHNN, CDR2 SYGVQD (reference sequence). The V end was cut by 4 bases, the J end by 1 base, with 14 bases between. Clones were read by immunoSEQ multiplex PCR, and TCRdb kept only the in-frame ones, dropping some. Among about 240,000 clones listed, roughly four fifths were seen once. This record comes from a study of Tregs in tolerant kidney transplant recipients. Study findings and constraints: The most relevant donor-specific Treg TCRbeta repertoire apparently came from expansion with activated donor B cells.

The origin of this receptor is a human donor in good health. Sequencing was carried out using CD4+ T cells from blood. The chain joins TRBV10-1 to TRBJ2-6; D is perhaps TRBD1 (6 bases). This CDR3 reads CASSGTGFQSGANVLTF. DNA for the CDR3: TGCGCCAGCAGTGGTACAGGGTTCCAATCTGGGGCCAACGTCCTGACTTTC.